The 21 T cell receptor beta chains given below trace back to one sample, sequenced in a study of blood T cells in healthy people across ages. Alongside a J-beta primer mix, a sample-barcoded 5' primer served in a second PCR lasting 7 to 11 cycles. One entry per CDR3 protein, called by TCRdb with MiXCR from the 5' RACE reads. The sample shows about 1.4 million distinct CDR3 sequences, approximately 59% of them seen only once. The sequencing sample was made of blood. All receptors derive from a man between 18 and 29 years old in good health.

For this clonotype: The germline gene is not matched at one end of the junction; a read error may be the cause. This chain links TRBV4-2 with TRBJ1-1, with D hard to call. Germline V lookup: CDR1 LGHNA, CDR2 YNFKEQ. The CDR3 sequence is 18 residues long. CDR3 nucleotides: TGTGCCGGCAGCCAAGATTTTAGAATAGCCATCATGAACACTGAAGCTTTCTTT. Translation gives CAGSQDFRIAIMNTEAFF.

This clonotype appeared a few times. The chain has TRBV29-1 and TRBJ2-7, with D perhaps TRBD1 (7 bases). V gave up 6 bases and J gave up 3 bases, with 15 bases separating them. The germline V gene has CDR1 SQVTM and CDR2 ANQGSEA. The CDR3 spans 13 residues. Written as DNA, the CDR3 is TGCAGCGTCCCAGGGGGGCTGGGCTACGAGCAGTACTTC. It yields the protein CSVPGGLGYEQYF.

The V gene is TRBV6-5, the J gene TRBJ1-2; no reliable D call. V was clipped by 3 bases and J by 6 bases, with 8 bases between them. Germline V gene sequence: CDR1 MNHEY, CDR2 SVGAGI. The CDR3 spans 12 residues. The CDR3 region has the DNA TGTGCCAGCAGTTATGGGGTGGATGGCTACACCTTC. It yields the protein CASSYGVDGYTF.

The chain employs TRBV10-3 and TRBJ2-7; no clear D. CDR3 length: 12 amino acids. Trimming cost V 7 bases and J 7 bases, with 14 bases left between them. Germline V gene data show CDR1 as ENHRY and CDR2 as SYGVKD. CDR3 nucleotides: TGTGCCATCACCAACAGTAACAATGAGCAGTACTTC. It specifies CAITNSNNEQYF.

V gene TRBV3-1 combines with J gene TRBJ2-2, with D perhaps TRBD1 or TRBD2 (5 bases each). Germline loops: CDR1 LGHDT, CDR2 YNNKEL (reference sequence). V lost 1 base to trimming and J lost 6 bases, with 12 bases between them. The CDR3 contains 15 residues. For the CDR3, the DNA is TGTGCCAGCAGCCAAGCCCAGGGACCCTCCGGGGAGCTGTTTTTT. This translates into CASSQAQGPSGELFF.

This clonotype was counted between two and nine times. The chain recombines TRBV12-3 or TRBV12-4 with TRBJ2-1; 7 bases match TRBD1. The CDR3 covers 16 residues. V gave up 4 bases and J gave up 4 bases; unmatched junction bases: 10. The CDR3 sequence is CASSSGQWAPYNEQFF. In nucleotides, the CDR3 is TGTGCCAGCAGTTCGGGACAGTGGGCCCCTTACAATGAGCAGTTCTTC.

This clonotype was recorded a few times. This sequence joins TRBV27 and TRBJ2-1; 8 bases match TRBD1. The CDR3 consists of 16 residues. From germline, CDR1 is MNHEY and CDR2 SMNVEV (reference sequence). With 4 bases clipped from V and 0 bases from J, the junction kept 5 bases outside the gene matches. CDR3 bases: TGTGCCAGCAGTTATACAGGGGGGAGCTCCTACAATGAGCAGTTCTTC. Its translation is CASSYTGGSSYNEQFF.

The V gene is TRBV6-2 or TRBV6-3, the J gene TRBJ2-3, with TRBD1 matching 8 bases. The trim removed 7 bases at V and 6 bases at J, leaving 9 bases unmatched. The CDR3 sequence is 14 residues long. The V gene's germline CDR1 is MNHEY and CDR2 SVGEGT. The CDR3 sequence is CASIGTGLLDTQYF. The CDR3, as DNA: TGTGCCAGCATTGGGACAGGACTTCTGGATACGCAGTATTTT.

Comment on this clonotype: One junction end disagrees with the germline gene, perhaps due to a read error. The chain combines TRBV7-9 with TRBJ2-3, with a tentative D call TRBD2 (5 bases). The CDR3 runs to 15 residues. The germline V gene encodes CDR1 SEHNR and CDR2 FQNEAQ (reference sequence). The CDR3 bases are TGTGCAAGCAGCCTTAGGGCGGGCAACACAGATACGCAGTATTTT. Residues: CASSLRAGNTDTQYF.

This chain links TRBV5-1 with TRBJ2-2; 7 bases line up with TRBD2. CDR3 length equals 13 residues. Germline V gives CDR1 SGHRS, CDR2 YFSETQ. The V gene end was trimmed by 7 bases and the J gene end by 5 bases; junction bases not matched to a gene: 5. In DNA, the CDR3 is TGCGCCAGCGTCGGACTAGAGACCGGGGAGCTGTTTTTT. It yields the protein CASVGLETGELFF.

Points on this clonotype: One end of the junction fails to match germline, which may point to a read error. The chain couples TRBV12-3 or TRBV12-4 to TRBJ1-5; unclear D gene. CDR3 length: 14 amino acids. CDR3 amino acids: CANSPNYSNQPQHF. CDR3 nucleotide sequence: TGTGCCAACAGTCCTAACTATAGCAATCAGCCCCAGCATTTT.

This rearrangement joins TRBV29-1 to TRBJ1-2; D not certain. The CDR3 loop spans 15 amino acids. V lost 5 bases, J lost 6 bases, and 22 bases lay in between. Germline-derived CDR1 and CDR2 are SQVTM and ANQGSEA. CDR3 amino acids: CSVPVWSSPVDGYTF. The CDR3 bases are TGCAGCGTTCCGGTATGGAGTAGCCCCGTAGATGGCTACACCTTC.

This clonotype showed up just once. The chain carries TRBV4-2 and TRBJ1-5, with D possibly TRBD1 on 6 matching bases. The CDR3 runs to 19 residues. Looked up from germline, CDR1 is LGHNA and CDR2 is YNFKEQ. The V end was cut by 0 bases, the J end by 2 bases, with 20 bases between. The CDR3 region has the DNA TGTGCCAGCAGCCAAGATCAACAGAGAACAGGGAGTCGCAATCAGCCCCAGCATTTT. Translated, it gives CASSQDQQRTGSRNQPQHF.

This clonotype appeared a single time. The chain combines TRBV7-9 with TRBJ2-5; D gene unclear. Per the germline V gene, CDR1 is SEHNR and CDR2 is FQNEAQ (reference sequence). The ends were cut back, 5 bases at V and 5 bases at J, with 15 bases in the middle. This CDR3 has 14 residues. CDR3 sequence: CASSPLRVGETQYF. CDR3 bases: TGTGCCAGCAGCCCGTTACGTGTTGGGGAGACCCAGTACTTC.

This rearrangement joins TRBV5-1 to TRBJ1-1, with TRBD1 as a possible D gene (5 bases). Trimming took 6 bases from V and 4 from J, leaving 16 bases between them. Germline V gene sequence: CDR1 SGHRS, CDR2 YFSETQ. CDR3 size: 14 residues. CDR3 sequence: CASTGTTSTTEAFF. Written as DNA, the CDR3 is TGCGCCAGCACCGGGACGACTTCAACCACTGAAGCTTTCTTT.

The DNA for the CDR3 is TGTGCCATCAGTGAGTCTGGGCAGGGGAGTCGGCCCCAGCATTTT. Its protein is CAISESGQGSRPQHF. The chain couples TRBV10-3 to TRBJ1-5; maybe TRBD1 (6 bases). This CDR3 spans 15 amino acids. V lost 0 bases, J lost 9 bases, and 15 bases lay in between. The germline V gene encodes CDR1 ENHRY and CDR2 SYGVKD.

The V gene is TRBV15, the J gene TRBJ2-2; D uncertain. This CDR3 region has 14 residues. The V and J ends lost 0 bases and 6 bases respectively, with 8 bases between them. From germline, CDR1 is LNHNV and CDR2 YYDKDF (reference sequence). DNA for the CDR3: TGTGCCACCAGCAGAGACTGGGTTTCCGGGGAGCTGTTTTTT. It encodes CATSRDWVSGELFF.

The rearrangement uses TRBV4-1 and TRBJ2-1; perhaps TRBD1 as D (6 bases). V was cut by 1 base and J by 0 bases, with 10 bases left in between. The CDR3 is 16 residues long. Germline V gene lookup returns CDR1 MGHRA and CDR2 YSYEKL. CDR3 residues: CASSQGTESSYNEQFF. CDR3 coding DNA: TGCGCCAGCAGCCAAGGGACAGAGAGCTCCTACAATGAGCAGTTCTTC.

This chain connects TRBV18 to TRBJ2-7; 11 positions agree with TRBD2. With 2 bases clipped from V and 0 bases from J, the junction kept 6 bases outside the gene matches. Germline values: CDR1 KGHSH, CDR2 LQKENI. This CDR3 is built from 17 residues. CDR3 coding DNA: TGTGCCAGCTCACCAACTAGCGGGGGCCGCTCCTCCTACGAGCAGTACTTC. Protein sequence: CASSPTSGGRSSYEQYF.

The chain uses TRBV24-1 and TRBJ2-7; D remains unclear. The J call is doubtful: the DNA matches TRBJ2-4 better. The CDR3 runs 14 residues. Germline CDR1 KGHDR, CDR2 SFDVKD. The CDR3 DNA is TGTGCCACCTTAAGATCCGGGTTCGAAAACATTCAGTACTTC. This encodes CATLRSGFENIQYF.

In its sample, this clonotype was seen a few times. CDR3 sequence: CASSLAPDSYEQYF. In DNA form, the CDR3 reads TGTGCCAGCAGCTTAGCTCCAGACTCCTACGAGCAGTACTTC. This chain uses TRBV7-2 with TRBJ2-7; no reliable D call. Germline V gives CDR1 SGHTA, CDR2 FQGNSA. V was shortened by 0 bases and J by 0 bases, with 6 bases between the two germline ends. This CDR3 comprises 14 residues.